This T cell receptor beta chain is drawn from a study of CD8 T cells in Susac syndrome. Sequencing of TCR beta was undertaken in CD8+ and CD4+ T cells derived from blood. The multiple sclerosis control group was made up of treatment-naive patients with stable or active relapsing-remitting disease. Random hexamers were used to reverse transcribe an amount of about 0.45 to 1 ug RNA. TCRdb used MiXCR to reprocess the immunoSEQ multiplex PCR reads, holding one entry per CDR3 protein. The sample holds a few hundred thousand distinct CDR3 sequences, about 96% seen once. The sequence was collected from a human donor with multiple sclerosis. The sample was CD4+ T cells from PBMCs.

The CDR3 region is CASSSRERNIQYF. The DNA for the CDR3 is TGTGCCAGCAGTTCCAGGGAAAGAAACATTCAGTACTTC. This sequence joins TRBV27 and TRBJ2-4; tentative D call: TRBD1 (5 bases). The germline gives CDR1 MNHEY, CDR2 SMNVEV (reference sequence). The CDR3 contains 13 residues. The ends were cut back, 4 bases at V and 6 bases at J, with 10 bases in the middle.